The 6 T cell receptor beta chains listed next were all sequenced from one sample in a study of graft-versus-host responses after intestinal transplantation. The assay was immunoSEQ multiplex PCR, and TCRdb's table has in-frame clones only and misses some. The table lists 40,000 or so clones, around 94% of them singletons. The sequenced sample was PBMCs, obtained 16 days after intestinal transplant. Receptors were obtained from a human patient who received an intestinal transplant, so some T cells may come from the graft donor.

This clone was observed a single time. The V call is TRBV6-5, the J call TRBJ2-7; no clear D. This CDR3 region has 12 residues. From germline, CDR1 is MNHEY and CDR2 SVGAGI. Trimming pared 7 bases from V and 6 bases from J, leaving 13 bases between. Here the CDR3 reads CASTSLGGEQYF. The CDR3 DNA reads TGTGCCAGCACCTCCTTGGGTGGCGAGCAGTACTTC.

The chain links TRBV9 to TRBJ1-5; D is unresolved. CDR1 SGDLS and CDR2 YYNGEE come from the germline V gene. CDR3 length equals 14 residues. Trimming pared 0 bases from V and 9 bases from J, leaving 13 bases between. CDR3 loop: CASSVGNSPWPQHF. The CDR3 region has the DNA TGTGCCAGCAGCGTAGGGAACAGCCCTTGGCCCCAGCATTTT.

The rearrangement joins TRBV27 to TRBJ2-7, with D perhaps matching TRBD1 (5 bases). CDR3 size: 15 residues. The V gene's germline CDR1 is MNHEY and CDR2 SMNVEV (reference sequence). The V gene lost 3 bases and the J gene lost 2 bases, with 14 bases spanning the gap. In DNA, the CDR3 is TGTGCCAGCAGTTTTGGGGCAGAACTCCCCTACGAGCAGTACTTC. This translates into CASSFGAELPYEQYF.

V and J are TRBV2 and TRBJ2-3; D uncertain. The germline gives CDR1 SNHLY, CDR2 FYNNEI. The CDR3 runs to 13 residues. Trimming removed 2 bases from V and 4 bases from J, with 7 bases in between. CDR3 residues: CASSEYGADTQYF. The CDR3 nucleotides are TGTGCCAGCAGTGAATATGGGGCAGATACGCAGTATTTT.

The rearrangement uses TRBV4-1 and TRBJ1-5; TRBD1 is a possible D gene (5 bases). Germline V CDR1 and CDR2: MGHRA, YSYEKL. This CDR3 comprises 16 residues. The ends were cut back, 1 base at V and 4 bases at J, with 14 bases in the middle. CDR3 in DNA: TGCGCCAGCAGCCAAGGATTGACAGACCTTAATCAGCCCCAGCATTTT. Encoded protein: CASSQGLTDLNQPQHF.

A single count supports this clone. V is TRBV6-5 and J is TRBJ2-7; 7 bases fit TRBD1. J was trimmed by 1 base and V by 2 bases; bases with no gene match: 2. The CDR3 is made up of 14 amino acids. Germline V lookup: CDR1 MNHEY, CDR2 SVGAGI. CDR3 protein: CASSYGQASYEQYF. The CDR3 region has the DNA TGTGCCAGCAGTTACGGACAGGCATCCTACGAGCAGTACTTC.